This section outlines one TCR beta chain sequence together with its context. From germline, CDR1 is MNHEY and CDR2 SVGAGI. V lost 5 bases to trimming and J lost 4 bases; unmatched junction nucleotides: 2. The CDR3 has 13 residues. This specimen comes from a study of shared clonotypes between healthy human individuals. For the study at large: There were three CD4 naive, three CD4 memory, two CD8 naive and one CD8 memory plates per donor.

Naive CD8 cells, CD45RO-negative and positively selected for CCR7, excluded terminally differentiated effector memory CD45RA+ cells. The method was immunoSEQ multiplex PCR; TCRdb's version includes in-frame clones alone and lacks a portion of them. This table holds hundreds of thousands of clones, nearly 98% found once. The sequenced sample was naive CD8+ T cells sorted from blood. The chain recombines TRBV6-5 with TRBJ1-1; 9 bases align to TRBD1. This receptor was taken from a young man in good health. This CDR3 is CASSGDRVTEAFF. CDR3 sequence (DNA): TGTGCCAGCAGTGGGGACAGGGTCACTGAAGCTTTCTTT.